The 4 T cell receptor beta chains below were found in one sample sequenced in a study of CD8 T cells in Susac syndrome. With random hexamers, 0.5 to 1 ug RNA was reverse transcribed. MiXCR, applied by TCRdb to the immunoSEQ multiplex PCR reads, yields one record per CDR3 protein. The sample consists of 250,000 to 300,000 distinct CDR3 sequences, approximately 85% of them appearing once. The sequenced material came from CD8+ T cells from PBMCs. These TCRs come from a human donor with multiple sclerosis.

In its sample, this clonotype was seen once. V usage is TRBV5-1 and J usage is TRBJ1-1; 8 bases are shared with TRBD1. The CDR3 sequence is 17 residues long. CDR1 and CDR2 (germline): SGHRS, YFSETQ. Trimming at V came to 2 bases and at J to 2 bases, leaving 11 bases not matched to a gene. The CDR3 is CASSFGQGRTRNTEAFF. CDR3 nucleotide sequence: TGCGCCAGCAGCTTCGGACAGGGACGGACCAGAAACACTGAAGCTTTCTTT.

The genes are TRBV27 and TRBJ2-1, with D possibly TRBD2 on 6 matching bases. V lost 5 bases and J 10 bases, leaving 18 bases between the germline ends. Germline V gene data show CDR1 as MNHEY and CDR2 as SMNVEV (reference sequence). This CDR3 is built from 14 residues. Here the CDR3 reads CASSRPGENREQFF. CDR3 coding DNA: TGTGCCAGCAGTAGGCCGGGAGAGAATCGCGAGCAGTTCTTC.

This chain joins TRBV28 and TRBJ2-2; D remains ambiguous. Trimming stripped 5 bases from V and 1 base from J, with 11 bases between. In germline, CDR1 is MDHEN, CDR2 SYDVKM. This CDR3 comprises 15 residues. The CDR3 region has the DNA TGTGCCAGCAGTCCGCCATCGGAGAACACCGGGGAGCTGTTTTTT. Translation gives CASSPPSENTGELFF. Combining the CDR3 with reference TRBV28 and TRBJ2-2 gives the whole variable domain DVKVTQSSRYLVKRTGEKVFLECVQDMDHENMFWYRQDPGLGLRLIYFSYDVKMKEKGDIPEGYSVSREKKERFSLILESASTNQTSMYLCASSPPSENTGELFFGEGSRLTVL.

The chain carries TRBV9 and TRBJ2-1, with 8 bases that match TRBD1. Germline CDR1 reads SGDLS; CDR2 reads YYNGEE. Unmatched junction bases numbered 7, after V lost 0 bases and J lost 8 bases. CDR3 size: 15 residues. The DNA for the CDR3 is TGTGCCAGCAGCGTAGAGACAGGGGCATTGGATGAGCAGTTCTTC. Its protein product is CASSVETGALDEQFF.